The clone carrying this TCR beta chain was seen only a few times. Its antigen remains unidentified. TCRdb called the reads again in MiXCR, with one record for every CDR3 protein. This table has 700,000 to 950,000 distinct CDR3 sequences, 32% appearing once. The source of the sample is a study of T cell repertoires in cytomegalovirus infection. Across the study: CMV epitopes, recently identified HLA-C-restricted and well-studied HLA-B-restricted, were used. TCR beta signatures that were public indicated CMV infection and matching HLA type.

Notes on the study in general: The study identified carriers of CMV plus the relevant HLA from cumulative public TCR beta family frequency. HLA-C-restricted CMV clonotypes gave the most frequent clonotype in two of eight donors.

This CDR3 contains 15 residues. The germline CDR1 and CDR2 sequences are SGHNT and YYREEE (reference sequence). V dropped 7 bases and J dropped 5; count of bases not matched to a gene: 14. This sample comprised cultured CD8+ T cells from PBMCs, obtained from culture after CMV antigen stimulation. The clonotype comes from a human donor in good health (CMV status not recorded). Some clones in this sample may be carry-over from other donors' samples. V is TRBV5-4 and J is TRBJ2-7, with 8 positions matching TRBD1. Here the CDR3 DNA reads TGTGCCAGCCGATACTCAGGGGGCCTCATGGACGAGCAGTACGTC. It is translated as CASRYSGGLMDEQYV.